Ten or more counts support the clone carrying this T cell receptor (beta chain). Antigen unknown. Using RNA transcripts as the source, TCR beta CDR3 regions were amplified. The TCR CDR3 first-round RT-PCR relied on the HTBI primer set. Using its own MiXCR run on the multiplex PCR reads, TCRdb lists one record per CDR3 protein. Of 560,000 or so distinct CDR3 sequences listed, just under 20% are singletons. This CDR3 region has 17 residues. The germline CDR1 and CDR2 sequences are SGHTA and FQGTGA. V was trimmed by 1 base and J by 8 bases, leaving 22 bases between them. This specimen comes from a study of T cells in Graves' hyperthyroidism and ophthalmopathy. An approximately 10 ml volume of fresh peripheral blood provided the PBMCs. Study-level points and caveats: Through a model of 13 V-J features, ophthalmopathy was separated from stable hyperthyroidism. Researchers found most expanded thyroid clonotypes above 0.001 in blood as well.

The sequence came from a middle-aged man with Graves' ophthalmopathy. Sequences were obtained from blood. The chain uses TRBV7-3 and TRBJ2-3, with a possible D match to TRBD2 (7 bases). The CDR3 region has the DNA TGTGCCAGCAGCTTAAGAGGGGGTCGTGGGACTATGGGTACGCAGTATTTT. Amino acid sequence: CASSLRGGRGTMGTQYF.